This T cell receptor beta chain came from a study of PD-1 blockade in mismatch repair-deficient tumors. On the study more broadly: Patients had around twelve mismatch repair-deficient cancer types, all previously treated and progressing.

PCR or immunohistochemistry showed mismatch repair deficiency in every enrolled patient. Three pembrolizumab responders had their TCRs sequenced. Trimming cost V 0 bases and J 0 bases, with 11 bases left between them. The CDR3 is made up of 16 amino acids. CDR1 and CDR2 from the germline V gene are LGHNA and YSLEER. TCRdb's copy holds only in-frame clones and misses some; the assay was immunoSEQ multiplex PCR. The table has around 100,000 clones, about three quarters seen once. Points on this clone: Its antigen is unknown.

Study-level points and caveats: After pembrolizumab, tumor-resident clones rose rapidly, then generally contracted before radiologic responses.

This sequence originates from an adult with mismatch repair-deficient cancer. This specimen was peripheral blood, taken approximately 60 weeks after starting pembrolizumab. The rearrangement joins TRBV4-3 to TRBJ1-2; no definite D call. CDR3 sequence reads: CASSQETAPSNYGYTF. In nucleotides, the CDR3 is TGCGCCAGCAGCCAAGAAACAGCCCCGTCTAACTATGGCTACACCTTC.